This T cell receptor beta chain was obtained from a study of control samples from healthy donors and cancer patients. The method was immunoSEQ multiplex PCR; TCRdb's version includes in-frame clones alone and lacks a portion of them. The table includes roughly 55,000 clones, roughly 90% detected once. Germline CDR1 and CDR2: SGHTS and YDEGEE. This CDR3 is 13 amino acids long. Trimming removed 2 bases from V and 4 bases from J, with 9 bases in between. This clone occurred a few times. The source is a man in his forties with colorectal cancer. The gene calls are TRBV5-8 and TRBJ1-2; a weak D match, TRBD1 (6 bases). The sequencing sample was made of PBMCs. CDR3: CASSLQGVYGYTF. In nucleotides, the CDR3 is TGTGCCAGCAGCTTACAGGGCGTCTATGGCTACACCTTC.